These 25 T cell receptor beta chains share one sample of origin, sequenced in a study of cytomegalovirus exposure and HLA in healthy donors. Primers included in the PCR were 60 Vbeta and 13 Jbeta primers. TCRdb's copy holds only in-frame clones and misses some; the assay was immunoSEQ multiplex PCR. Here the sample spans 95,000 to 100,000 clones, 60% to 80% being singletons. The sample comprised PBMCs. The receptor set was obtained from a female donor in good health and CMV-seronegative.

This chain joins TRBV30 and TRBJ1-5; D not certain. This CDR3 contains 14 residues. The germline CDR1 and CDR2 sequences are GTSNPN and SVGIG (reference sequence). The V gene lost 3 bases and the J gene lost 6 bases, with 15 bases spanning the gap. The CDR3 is CAWSGVNSGQPQHF. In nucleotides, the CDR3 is TGTGCCTGGAGCGGGGTAAATTCTGGTCAGCCCCAGCATTTT. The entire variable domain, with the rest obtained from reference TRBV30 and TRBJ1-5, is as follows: SQTIHQWPATLVQPVGSPLSLECTVEGTSNPNLYWYRQAAGRGLQLLFYSVGIGQISSEVPQNLSASRPQDRQFILSSKKLLLSDSGFYLCAWSGVNSGQPQHFGDGTRLSIL.

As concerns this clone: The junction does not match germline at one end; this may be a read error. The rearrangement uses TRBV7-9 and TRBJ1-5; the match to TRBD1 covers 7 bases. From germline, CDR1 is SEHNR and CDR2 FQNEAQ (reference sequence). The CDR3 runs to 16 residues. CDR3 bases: TGTTCCAGCAGCTTAGGGACCGGGACAGCCAATCAGCCCCAGCATTTT. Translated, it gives CSSSLGTGTANQPQHF.

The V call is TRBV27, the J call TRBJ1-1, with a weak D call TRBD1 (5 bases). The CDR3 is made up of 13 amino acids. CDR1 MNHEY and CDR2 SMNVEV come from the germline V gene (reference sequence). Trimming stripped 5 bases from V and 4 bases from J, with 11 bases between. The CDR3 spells CASSTGPFTEAFF. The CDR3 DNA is TGTGCCAGCAGTACAGGCCCCTTCACTGAAGCTTTCTTT.

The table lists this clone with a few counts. CDR3 coding DNA: TGCGCCAGCAGCTTCGCTAGCGGGGGGAACAATGAGCAGTTCTTC. Translated: CASSFASGGNNEQFF. The chain is built from TRBV5-1 and TRBJ2-1; 11 bases fit TRBD2. Germline V gives CDR1 SGHRS, CDR2 YFSETQ. CDR3 length: 15 amino acids. The trim removed 2 bases at V and 5 bases at J, leaving 3 bases unmatched.

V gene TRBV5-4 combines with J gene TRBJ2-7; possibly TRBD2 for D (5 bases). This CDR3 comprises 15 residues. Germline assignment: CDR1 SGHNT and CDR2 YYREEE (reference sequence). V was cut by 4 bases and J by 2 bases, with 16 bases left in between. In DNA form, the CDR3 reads TGTGCCAGCAGCCACAACGGGGAGACCACCTACGAGCAGTACTTC. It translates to CASSHNGETTYEQYF.

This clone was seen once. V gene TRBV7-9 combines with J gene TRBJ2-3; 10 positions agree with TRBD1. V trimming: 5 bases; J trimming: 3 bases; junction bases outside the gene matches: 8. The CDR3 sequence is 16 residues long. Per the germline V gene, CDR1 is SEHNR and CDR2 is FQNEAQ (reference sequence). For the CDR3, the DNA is TGTGCCAGCAGCCGGAAGGTGGGACAGGGGACAGATACGCAGTATTTT. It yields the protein CASSRKVGQGTDTQYF.

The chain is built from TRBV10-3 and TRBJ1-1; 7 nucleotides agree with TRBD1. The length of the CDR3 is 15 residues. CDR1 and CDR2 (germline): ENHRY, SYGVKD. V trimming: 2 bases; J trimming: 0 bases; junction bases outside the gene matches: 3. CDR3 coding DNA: TGTGCCATCAGTGAGCCGACAGGGCTGAACACTGAAGCTTTCTTT. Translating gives CAISEPTGLNTEAFF.

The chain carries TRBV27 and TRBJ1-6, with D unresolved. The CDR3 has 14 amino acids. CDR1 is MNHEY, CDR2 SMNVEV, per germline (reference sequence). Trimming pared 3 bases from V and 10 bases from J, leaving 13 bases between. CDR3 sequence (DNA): TGTGCCAGCAGTTTTTCGCGGGCCCTATCACCCCTCCACTTT. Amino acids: CASSFSRALSPLHF.

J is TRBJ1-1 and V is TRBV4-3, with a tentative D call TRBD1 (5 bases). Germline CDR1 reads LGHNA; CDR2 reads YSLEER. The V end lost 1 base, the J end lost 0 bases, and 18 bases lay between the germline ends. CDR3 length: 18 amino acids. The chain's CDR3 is CASSQGVGLYMMNTEAFF. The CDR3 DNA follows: TGCGCCAGCAGCCAAGGGGTGGGGCTGTATATGATGAACACTGAAGCTTTCTTT.

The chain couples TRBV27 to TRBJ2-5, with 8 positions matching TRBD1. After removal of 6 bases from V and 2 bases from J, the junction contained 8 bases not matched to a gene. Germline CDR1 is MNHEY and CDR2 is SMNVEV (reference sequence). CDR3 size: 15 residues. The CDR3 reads CASRSYTGGQETQYF. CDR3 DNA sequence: TGTGCCAGCAGATCATACACAGGGGGACAAGAGACCCAGTACTTC.

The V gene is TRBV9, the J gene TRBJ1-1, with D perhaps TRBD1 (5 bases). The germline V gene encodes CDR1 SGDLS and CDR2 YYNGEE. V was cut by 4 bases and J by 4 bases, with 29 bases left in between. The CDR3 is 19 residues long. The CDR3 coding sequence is TGTGCCAGCAGCCCACACCCTGCGACAGCAGGGCAAAGGGGCACTGAAGCTTTCTTT. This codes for CASSPHPATAGQRGTEAFF.

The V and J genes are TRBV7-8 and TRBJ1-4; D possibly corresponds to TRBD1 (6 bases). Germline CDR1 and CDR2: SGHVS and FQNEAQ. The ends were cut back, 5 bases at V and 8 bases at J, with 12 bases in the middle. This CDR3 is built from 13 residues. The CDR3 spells CASSLDRNEKLFF. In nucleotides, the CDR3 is TGTGCCAGCAGCCTGGACAGAAACGAAAAACTGTTTTTT.

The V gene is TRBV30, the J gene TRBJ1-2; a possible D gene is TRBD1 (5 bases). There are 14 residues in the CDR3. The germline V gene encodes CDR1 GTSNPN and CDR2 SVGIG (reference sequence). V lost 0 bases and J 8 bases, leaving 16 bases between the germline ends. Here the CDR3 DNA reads TGTGCCTGGAGTGTCCCAGGGCCGACCTACGGCTACACCTTC. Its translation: CAWSVPGPTYGYTF.

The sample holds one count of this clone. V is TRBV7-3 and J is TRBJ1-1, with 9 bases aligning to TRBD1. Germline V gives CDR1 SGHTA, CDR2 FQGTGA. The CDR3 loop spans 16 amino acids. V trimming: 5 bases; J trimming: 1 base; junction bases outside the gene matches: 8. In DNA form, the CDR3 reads TGTGCCAGCAGCACCGGGACAGGGCAAGGGAACACTGAAGCTTTCTTT. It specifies CASSTGTGQGNTEAFF.

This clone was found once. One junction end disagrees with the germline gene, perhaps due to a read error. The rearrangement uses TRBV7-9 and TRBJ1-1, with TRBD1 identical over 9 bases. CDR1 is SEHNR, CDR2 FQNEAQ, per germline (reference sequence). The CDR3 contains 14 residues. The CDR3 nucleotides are TGTTCCAGCAGCTCGGCCGGGACAGGGACTGAAGCTTTCTTT. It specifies CSSSSAGTGTEAFF.

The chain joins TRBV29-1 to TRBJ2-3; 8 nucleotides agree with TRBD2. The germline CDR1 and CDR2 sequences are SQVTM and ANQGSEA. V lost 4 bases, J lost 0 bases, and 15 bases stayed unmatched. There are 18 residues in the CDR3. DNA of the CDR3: TGCAGCGTTGTAGGTCTAGCGGGCAAATTATTAAGCACAGATACGCAGTATTTT. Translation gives CSVVGLAGKLLSTDTQYF.

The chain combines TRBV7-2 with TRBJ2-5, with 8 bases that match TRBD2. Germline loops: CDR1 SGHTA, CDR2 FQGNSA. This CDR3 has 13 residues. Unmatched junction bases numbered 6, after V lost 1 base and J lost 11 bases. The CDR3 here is CASSLEVGREQYF. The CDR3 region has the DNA TGTGCCAGCAGCTTAGAGGTCGGGAGGGAGCAGTACTTC.

CDR3 nucleotide sequence: TGTGCCAGTAAGTGGAACGGGGTCCTCTACGGCACTGAAGCTTTCTTT. This sequence encodes CASKWNGVLYGTEAFF. The rearrangement links TRBV19 to TRBJ1-1; D is unclear. The length of the CDR3 is 16 residues. V lost 7 bases and J lost 4, with 22 bases in between. Germline assignment: CDR1 LNHDA and CDR2 SQIVND (reference sequence).

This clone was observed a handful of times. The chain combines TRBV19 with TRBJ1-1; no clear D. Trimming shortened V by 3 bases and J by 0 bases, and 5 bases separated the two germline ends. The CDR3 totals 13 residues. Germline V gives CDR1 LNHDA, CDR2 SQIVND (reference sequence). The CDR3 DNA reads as TGTGCCAGTAGTATGAACTTGAACACTGAAGCTTTCTTT. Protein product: CASSMNLNTEAFF.

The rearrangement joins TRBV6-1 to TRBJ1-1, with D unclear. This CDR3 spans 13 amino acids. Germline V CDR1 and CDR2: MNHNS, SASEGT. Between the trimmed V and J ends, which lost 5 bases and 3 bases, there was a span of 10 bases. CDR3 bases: TGTGCCAGCAGTTCTTGGGGAGACACTGAAGCTTTCTTT. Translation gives CASSSWGDTEAFF.

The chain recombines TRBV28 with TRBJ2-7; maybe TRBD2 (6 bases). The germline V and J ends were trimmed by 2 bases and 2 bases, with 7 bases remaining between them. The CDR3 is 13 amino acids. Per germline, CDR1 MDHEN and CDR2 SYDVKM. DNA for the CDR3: TGTGCCAGCAGTTTAGGGACTCCCTACGAGCAGTACTTC. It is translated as CASSLGTPYEQYF.

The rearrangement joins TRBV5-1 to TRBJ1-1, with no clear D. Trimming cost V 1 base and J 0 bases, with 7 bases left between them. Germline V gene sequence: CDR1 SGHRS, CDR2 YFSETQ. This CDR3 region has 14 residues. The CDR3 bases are TGCGCCAGCAGCTTGAACACCTTGAACACTGAAGCTTTCTTT. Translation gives CASSLNTLNTEAFF. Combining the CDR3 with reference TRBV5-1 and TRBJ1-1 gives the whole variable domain KAGVTQTPRYLIKTRGQQVTLSCSPISGHRSVSWYQQTPGQGLQFLFEYFSETQRNKGNFPGRFSGRQFSNSRSEMNVSTLELGDSALYLCASSLNTLNTEAFFGQGTRLTVV.

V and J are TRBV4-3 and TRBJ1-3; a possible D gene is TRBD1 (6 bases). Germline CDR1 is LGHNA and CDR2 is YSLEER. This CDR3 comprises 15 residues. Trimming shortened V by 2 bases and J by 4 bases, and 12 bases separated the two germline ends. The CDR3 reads CASSQSQGTGNTIYF. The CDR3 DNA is TGCGCCAGCAGCCAATCACAGGGAACAGGAAACACCATATATTTT.

CDR3: CASLHLAGTYEQYF. CDR3 bases: TGTGCCAGCTTGCATCTTGCCGGGACCTACGAGCAGTACTTC. The rearrangement joins TRBV6-1 to TRBJ2-7; maybe TRBD2 (5 bases). There are 14 residues in the CDR3. Deletions cut 8 bases from V and 2 bases from J, with 16 bases between. Germline CDR1 MNHNS, CDR2 SASEGT.

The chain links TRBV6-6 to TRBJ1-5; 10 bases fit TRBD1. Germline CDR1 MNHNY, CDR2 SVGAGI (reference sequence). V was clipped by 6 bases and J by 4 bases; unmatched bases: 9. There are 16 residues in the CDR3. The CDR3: CASSHRDRGSNQPQHF. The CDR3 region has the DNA TGTGCCAGCAGCCACCGGGACAGGGGTAGTAATCAGCCCCAGCATTTT.